This T cell receptor (beta chain) was recorded in a study of T cell repertoires in cytomegalovirus infection. Study in general: Both a matching HLA type and CMV infection were indicated by public TCR beta signatures. Study-wide results and limits: The study found HLA-C-restricted CMV-specific TCR beta clonotypes dominating the ex vivo response. Cumulative frequency of public TCR beta families picked out carriers of CMV plus the relevant HLA.

Concerning this clonotype: Its antigen is unknown.

The CDR3 is 16 residues long. Germline loops: CDR1 SGHTA, CDR2 FQGNSA. J gave up 1 base and V 5 bases, and 10 bases lay outside the gene matches. MiXCR was run by TCRdb on the reads, yielding one entry per CDR3 protein. The sample lists 310,000 or so distinct CDR3 sequences; roughly 16% were seen once. Sequences were obtained from PBMCs. This chain uses TRBV7-2 with TRBJ2-5; 7 nucleotides match TRBD1. The source of this sequence is a human donor in good health (CMV status not recorded). Some clones in this sample may be carry-over from other donors' samples. The CDR3 reads CASSLVDRAIQETQYF. The CDR3 coding sequence is TGTGCCAGCAGCCTCGTCGACAGGGCTATCCAAGAGACCCAGTACTTC. Combining the CDR3 with reference TRBV7-2 and TRBJ2-5 gives the whole variable domain GAGVSQSPSNKVTEKGKDVELRCDPISGHTALYWYRQSLGQGLEFLIYFQGNSAPDKSGLPSDRFSAERTGGSVSTLTIQRTQQEDSAVYLCASSLVDRAIQETQYFGPGTRLLVL.